Detailed here is one TCR beta chain. Naive CD8 populations comprised CD45RO-negative cells positively selected for CCR7, excluding terminally differentiated effector memory CD45RA+ cells. TCRdb keeps only in-frame clones here, not all; method: immunoSEQ multiplex PCR. The repertoire includes some 2 million clones, approximately 95% of them detected once, and roughly 1% sits in the top ten. This entry comes from a study of shared clonotypes between healthy human individuals. The CDR3 is made up of 17 amino acids. The germline V and J ends were trimmed by 1 base and 2 bases, with 15 bases remaining between them. Germline V gene data show CDR1 as SNHLY and CDR2 as FYNNEI.

The specimen was naive CD8+ T cells sorted from blood. This TCR was sampled from a young man in good health. The chain joins TRBV2 to TRBJ2-1; D is perhaps TRBD1 (5 bases). The CDR3 sequence: CASSEEGSLRPYNEQFF. The CDR3 DNA is TGTGCCAGCAGTGAAGAGGGGTCTCTTAGGCCCTACAATGAGCAGTTCTTC.